These T cell receptor beta chains were read from a single sample in a study of tumor T cells in aggressive B-cell lymphoma. Assay used: immunoSEQ multiplex PCR; TCRdb lists only in-frame clones, some missing. The sample lists 8,400 or so clones, around 81% occurring once. Source material: tumor tissue. The receptors originated from an adult with diffuse large B cell lymphoma. Each CDR3 is given with its conserved first and last residue. D genes are given only for firm matches. The size entry is marked missing in some rows and otherwise reads once, few, many or a size class.

J gene: TRBJ2-2
D gene: -
V gene: TRBV19
clone size: once
CDR3 DNA: TGTGCCAGTAGTATTAGGAGGGGGCCCACCGGGGAGCTGTTTTTT
CDR3 protein: CASSIRRGPTGELFF

J gene: TRBJ1-3
D gene: -
V gene: TRBV7-3
clone size: -
CDR3 DNA: TGTGCCAGCTTCCTAGGGAGGTCTGGAAACACCATATATTTT
CDR3 protein: CASFLGRSGNTIYF

J gene: TRBJ1-6
D gene: TRBD1
V gene: TRBV9
clone size: -
CDR3 DNA: TGTGCCAGCAGCGCAGCCGGGACAGCGAATTCACCCCTCCACTTT
CDR3 protein: CASSAAGTANSPLHF

J gene: TRBJ2-7
D gene: -
V gene: TRBV4-3
clone size: -
CDR3 DNA: TGCACCAGCAGCCAAGATCGGAGAGGTTACGAGCAGTACTTC
CDR3 protein: CTSSQDRRGYEQYF

J gene: TRBJ2-7
D gene: TRBD2
V gene: TRBV29-1
clone size: -
CDR3 DNA: TGCAGCGTTATACTAGCGGGCTTCTACGAGCAGTACTTC
CDR3 protein: CSVILAGFYEQYF

J gene: TRBJ2-1
D gene: -
V gene: TRBV29-1
clone size: once
CDR3 DNA: TGCAGCGTTGAAGAGGGCAGGGGAAATGAGCAGTTCTTC
CDR3 protein: CSVEEGRGNEQFF

J gene: TRBJ2-1
D gene: TRBD1
V gene: TRBV7-9
clone size: -
CDR3 DNA: TGTGCCAGCAGCTCGGGACAGGGTTCCTACAATGAGCAGTTCTTC
CDR3 protein: CASSSGQGSYNEQFF

J gene: TRBJ2-7
D gene: -
V gene: TRBV18
clone size: -
CDR3 DNA: TGTGCCAGCTCACCACCGGGGGCTCGGGCGGTGAATCCCTACGAGCAGTACTTC
CDR3 protein: CASSPPGARAVNPYEQYF

J gene: TRBJ2-7
D gene: TRBD1
V gene: TRBV5-1
clone size: once
CDR3 DNA: TGCGCCAGCAGTCAATGCGCGGACAGGGTCGTGTGCGAGCAGTACTTC
CDR3 protein: CASSQCADRVVCEQYF

J gene: TRBJ1-2
D gene: TRBD1
V gene: TRBV15
clone size: -
CDR3 DNA: TGTGCCACCAGCAGCGCAGGGGGCTTCAGCTACACCTTC
CDR3 protein: CATSSAGGFSYTF

J gene: TRBJ2-5
D gene: -
V gene: TRBV4-2
clone size: once
CDR3 DNA: TGTGCCAGCAGCCAGGAGGGGGCGCGACGGGAGACCCAGTACTTC
CDR3 protein: CASSQEGARRETQYF

J gene: TRBJ1-5
D gene: TRBD1
V gene: TRBV28
clone size: -
CDR3 DNA: TGTGCCAGCAGTTTAATGGGACAGACCAGCAATCAGCCCCAGCATTTT
CDR3 protein: CASSLMGQTSNQPQHF

J gene: TRBJ1-5
D gene: -
V gene: TRBV30
clone size: -
CDR3 DNA: TGTGCCTGGAGTGAACAAGATAATCAGCCCCAGCATTTT
CDR3 protein: CAWSEQDNQPQHF

J gene: TRBJ2-2
D gene: TRBD2
V gene: TRBV29-1
clone size: -
CDR3 DNA: TGCAGCGTTGAAGGGACTAGCGGGAGGACCGGGGAGCTGTTTTTT
CDR3 protein: CSVEGTSGRTGELFF

J gene: TRBJ2-3
D gene: TRBD2
V gene: TRBV9
clone size: -
CDR3 DNA: TGTGCCAGCAGCGCGGGACTAGCGGGATGGGTGGTCGATACGCAGTATTTT
CDR3 protein: CASSAGLAGWVVDTQYF

J gene: TRBJ1-6
D gene: TRBD1
V gene: TRBV29-1
clone size: -
CDR3 DNA: TGCAGCGTTGCGGACAGGGGCGACTCACCCCTCCACTTT
CDR3 protein: CSVADRGDSPLHF

J gene: TRBJ1-6
D gene: -
V gene: TRBV4-2
clone size: -
CDR3 DNA: TGTGCCAGCAGCCAAGATCACCGGACAGCGAATTCACCCCTCCACTTT
CDR3 protein: CASSQDHRTANSPLHF

J gene: TRBJ1-1
D gene: TRBD1
V gene: TRBV19
clone size: -
CDR3 DNA: TGTGCCAGCCGGGACAGGCCCACTGAAGCTTTCTTT
CDR3 protein: CASRDRPTEAFF